This T cell receptor beta chain is from a study of Tregs in tolerant kidney transplant recipients. This clone showed up just once. The antigen is undetermined. Sequencing used immunoSEQ multiplex PCR; TCRdb keeps in-frame clones, though not all of them. The data hold roughly 40,000 clones, with 95% observed a single time. The sequence derives from a human donor in good health. Specimen: Tregs from blood cultured with allogeneic cells.

The CDR3: CASSLYFSSGRDNEQFF. In DNA form, the CDR3 reads TGTGCCAGCAGCCTATACTTTTCTAGCGGGAGGGACAATGAGCAGTTCTTC. V and J are TRBV7-6 and TRBJ2-1; 12 bases align to TRBD2. Germline V gene data show CDR1 as SGHVS and CDR2 as FNYEAQ. V lost 5 bases and J lost 5; bases outside the gene matches: 10. The CDR3 is 17 amino acids.